Sequencing of this TCR beta chain was carried out in a study of T cell responses to AZD1222 COVID-19 vaccine. Trimming stripped 6 bases from V and 8 bases from J, with 11 bases between. CDR1 KGHSH and CDR2 LQKENI come from the germline V gene. The CDR3 consists of 12 residues. About this clone: Antigen specificity is unknown.

Some clones are missing from TCRdb's copy, which holds only in-frame ones; the method was immunoSEQ multiplex PCR. The table includes tens of thousands of clones, about 90% detected once. Study-wide results and limits: Baseline seropositivity characterized only a handful of AZD1222 recipients. Increases in Spike-specific TCR breadth and depth were seen after two AZD1222 doses. There were mostly white British donors and more females than males, and clonal diversity was possibly underestimated.

The sequenced sample was peripheral blood, obtained on day 0 of MenACWY control vaccination. This receptor was obtained from an adult in good health. The gene calls are TRBV18 and TRBJ2-4; D gene uncertain. For the CDR3, the DNA is TGTGCCAGCTCCTATAATAGGGACATTCAGTACTTC. This translates into CASSYNRDIQYF.